The 20 T cell receptor beta chains below all came from one sample that was sequenced in a study of regulatory T cells in long-lasting Graves disease. HTBI primers from iRepertoire and Arm-PCR of CDR3 regions yielded the TCR beta libraries. TCRdb reprocessed the multiplex PCR reads with MiXCR, giving one entry per CDR3 protein. The data show hundreds of thousands of distinct CDR3 sequences, with approximately 15% seen just once and roughly 30% held by the top ten. The time point is: newly diagnosed GD, antithyroid drugs for less than 3 months. PBMC-derived RNA was used for the TCR library. The data were also submitted as part of a second study, on T cells in Graves' hyperthyroidism and ophthalmopathy.

The sequencing here drew on peripheral blood mononuclear cells (PBMCs), taken at new diagnosis, from a patient treated with antithyroid drugs. The receptors were gathered from a man aged 40-50 years with Graves disease.

About this clonotype: A much larger clone differs from this one at a single base, so this may be a read error. V usage is TRBV24-1 and J usage is TRBJ1-4, with D uncertain. CDR1 KGHDR and CDR2 SFDVKD come from the germline V gene. This CDR3 region has 17 residues. With 4 bases removed from V and 7 bases from J, the gap between germline ends came to 21 bases. The CDR3 is CATSETMGSSASEKLFF. In nucleotides, the CDR3 is TGTGCCACCAGTGAGACAATGGGATCAAGTGCGTCTGAAAAACTGTTTTTT.

In its sample, this clonotype was seen a few times. The rearrangement links TRBV27 to TRBJ2-7; a weak D match, TRBD1 (6 bases). Germline V CDR1 and CDR2: MNHEY, SMNVEV (reference sequence). The V end lost 8 bases, the J end lost 0 bases, and 20 bases lay between the germline ends. The CDR3 extends over 16 amino acids. As DNA, the CDR3 is TGTGCCAGCGGTTCAAGGCAGGGGAGAAGCTCCTACGAGCAGTACTTC. It translates to CASGSRQGRSSYEQYF.

The gene calls are TRBV27 and TRBJ2-3, with D possibly being TRBD1 or TRBD2 (6 bases each). CDR1 is MNHEY and CDR2 is SMNVEV in the germline V gene (reference sequence). This CDR3 has 15 residues. Trimming pared 2 bases from V and 5 bases from J, leaving 14 bases between. CDR3 nucleotides: TGTGCCAGCAGTTTAGGGGGGCGCACCAGAGATACGCAGTATTTT. Its protein product is CASSLGGRTRDTQYF.

This clonotype was counted ten times or more. For the CDR3, the DNA is TGTGCCAGCAGCCCAAGGACAGGTGTCTCCTACGAGCAGTACTTC. Protein sequence: CASSPRTGVSYEQYF. The chain combines TRBV7-7 with TRBJ2-7, with TRBD1 matching 7 bases. After removal of 5 bases from V and 0 bases from J, the junction contained 7 bases not matched to a gene. Germline values: CDR1 SSHAT, CDR2 FNYEAQ (reference sequence). The CDR3 covers 15 residues. The variable domain in full, completed from reference TRBV7-7 and TRBJ2-7, reads GAGVSQSPRYKVTKRGQDVTLRCDPISSHATLYWYQQALGQGPEFLTYFNYEAQPDKSGLPSDRFSAERPEGSISTLTIQRTEQRDSAMYRCASSPRTGVSYEQYFGPGTRLTVT.

This chain joins TRBV28 and TRBJ2-7, with D perhaps matching TRBD2 (5 bases). The germline V and J ends were trimmed by 7 bases and 6 bases, with 19 bases remaining between them. Germline CDR1 MDHEN, CDR2 SYDVKM. This CDR3 region has 14 residues. This chain's CDR3 is CASTSKRQRVEQYF. The CDR3, as DNA: TGTGCCAGCACTAGCAAGAGGCAAAGGGTCGAGCAGTACTTC.

The chain has TRBV5-5 and TRBJ1-2; TRBD1 aligns across 7 bases. The CDR3 is 17 amino acids. CDR1 is SGHKS, CDR2 YYEKEE, per germline (reference sequence). Trimming took 0 bases from V and 3 from J; bases not matched to a gene: 11. CDR3 nucleotides: TGTGCCAGCAGCTTGGCCTTAGGGGGCTATGTGGACTATGGCTACACCTTC. It yields the protein CASSLALGGYVDYGYTF.

At least ten counts were recorded for this clonotype. The J gene is TRBJ1-3, the V gene TRBV15; the D is unclear. V dropped 0 bases and J dropped 0 bases, with 9 bases sitting between them. The CDR3 totals 16 residues. Germline CDR1 reads LNHNV; CDR2 reads YYDKDF (reference sequence). CDR3 bases: TGTGCCACCAGCAGAGATATAGCGAGCTCTGGAAACACCATATATTTT. It codes for CATSRDIASSGNTIYF.

Only a few counts were recorded for this clonotype. The genes are TRBV19 and TRBJ2-7; 7 bases map to TRBD1. CDR3 length: 14 residues. The trim removed 5 bases at V and 6 bases at J, leaving 10 bases unmatched. The germline CDR1 and CDR2 sequences are LNHDA and SQIVND (reference sequence). CDR3: CASSALTGTGEQYF. CDR3 nucleotide sequence: TGTGCCAGTAGTGCCTTGACAGGGACGGGCGAGCAGTACTTC.

This clonotype appeared many times. CDR3 loop: CASSQGSGGAADTQYF. DNA of the CDR3: TGTGCCAGCAGCCAAGGTAGCGGGGGGGCCGCAGATACGCAGTATTTT. The chain is built from TRBV4-2 and TRBJ2-3; 11 positions agree with TRBD2. Losses at the gene ends were 1 base for V and 4 bases for J; bases not matched to a gene: 4. Looked up from germline, CDR1 is LGHNA and CDR2 is YNFKEQ. CDR3 length equals 16 residues.

This clonotype has ten or more counts. The chain joins TRBV30 to TRBJ2-2; 9 bases match TRBD1. This CDR3 is 14 amino acids long. With 2 bases clipped from V and 7 bases from J, the junction kept 5 bases outside the gene matches. Germline lookup yields CDR1 GTSNPN and CDR2 SVGIG (reference sequence). The CDR3 nucleotides are TGTGCCTGGAGTACTGGGACAGGGATCGGGGAGCTGTTTTTT. As protein: CAWSTGTGIGELFF. Looking up the rest from reference TRBV30 and TRBJ2-2 gives the full variable domain: SQTIHQWPATLVQPVGSPLSLECTVEGTSNPNLYWYRQAAGRGLQLLFYSVGIGQISSEVPQNLSASRPQDRQFILSSKKLLLSDSGFYLCAWSTGTGIGELFFGEGSRLTVL.

Many counts were recorded for this clonotype. J is TRBJ2-5 and V is TRBV6-5; either TRBD1 or TRBD2 may fit D (5 bases each). There are 15 residues in the CDR3. V lost 2 bases and J 9 bases, leaving 19 bases between the germline ends. The germline V gene has CDR1 MNHEY and CDR2 SVGAGI. CDR3 bases: TGTGCCAGCAGTTACCGGGGCAGGGCGGGCTTGCCCCAGTACTTC. This sequence encodes CASSYRGRAGLPQYF.

The table lists this clonotype with many counts. The chain recombines TRBV4-1 with TRBJ2-3; TRBD2 aligns across 11 bases. After removal of 4 bases from V and 1 base from J, the junction contained 7 bases not matched to a gene. CDR3 length: 17 amino acids. Germline V gene lookup returns CDR1 MGHRA and CDR2 YSYEKL. CDR3 sequence reads: CASSRDTLAGGTDTQYF. The CDR3, as DNA: TGCGCCAGCAGCCGCGACACACTAGCGGGGGGCACAGATACGCAGTATTTT.

This clonotype was seen at least ten times. V usage is TRBV20-1 and J usage is TRBJ2-1; 9 bases align to TRBD2. The CDR3 extends over 13 amino acids. Germline CDR1 DFQATT, CDR2 SNEGSKA (reference sequence). With 4 bases clipped from V and 5 bases from J, the junction kept 3 bases outside the gene matches. This CDR3 is CSAISGRNNEQFF. CDR3 bases: TGCAGTGCTATAAGCGGGAGGAACAATGAGCAGTTCTTC.

This clonotype was seen many times. This chain joins TRBV3-1 and TRBJ2-7; D is undetermined. The CDR3 is 14 amino acids. Trimming took 4 bases from V and 6 from J, leaving 16 bases between them. The germline V gene has CDR1 LGHDT and CDR2 YNNKEL (reference sequence). The CDR3 protein is CASSLRGPITEQYF. The CDR3 nucleotides are TGTGCCAGCAGCCTTCGCGGACCGATCACCGAGCAGTACTTC.

This clonotype has ten or more counts. The rearrangement uses TRBV28 and TRBJ2-1, with D unresolved. The CDR3 loop spans 11 amino acids. The V gene's germline CDR1 is MDHEN and CDR2 SYDVKM. V was shortened by 5 bases and J by 16 bases, with 15 bases between the two germline ends. CDR3 loop: CASSRLGLTFF. In nucleotides, the CDR3 is TGTGCCAGCAGTAGGTTAGGGCTGACCTTCTTC.

This clonotype has a count of ten or more. The chain uses TRBV20-1 and TRBJ1-6; D is perhaps TRBD1 (5 bases). The CDR3 has 14 residues. Germline CDR1 is DFQATT and CDR2 is SNEGSKA (reference sequence). Trimming pared 0 bases from V and 14 bases from J, leaving 17 bases between. CDR3 nucleotide sequence: TGCAGTGCTAGAGATCGATCGGGGCTGATGGCCCTCCACTTT. This gives the protein CSARDRSGLMALHF.

This clonotype has ten or more counts. The rearrangement uses TRBV15 and TRBJ2-3; the D is unclear. From germline, CDR1 is LNHNV and CDR2 YYDKDF (reference sequence). Between the trimmed V and J ends, which lost 0 bases and 6 bases, there was a span of 7 bases. There are 13 residues in the CDR3. CDR3 sequence: CATSRDPTDTQYF. The CDR3 bases are TGTGCCACCAGCAGAGATCCCACGGATACGCAGTATTTT.

This clonotype was observed at least ten times. The chain has TRBV18 and TRBJ2-3; D unclear. CDR3 size: 13 residues. V was shortened by 2 bases and J by 6 bases, with 9 bases between the two germline ends. Germline V gene lookup returns CDR1 KGHSH and CDR2 LQKENI. The CDR3 loop reads CASSPDGRDTQYF. Written as DNA, the CDR3 is TGTGCCAGCTCACCAGACGGTAGGGATACGCAGTATTTT.

The chain carries TRBV4-1 and TRBJ1-1; D unclear. The CDR3 has 16 amino acids. V lost 0 bases and J 1 base, leaving 12 bases between the germline ends. The germline CDR1 and CDR2 sequences are MGHRA and YSYEKL. The CDR3 DNA sequence: TGCGCCAGCAGCCAAGATTGCCCCCGGGGGAACACTGAAGCTTTCTTT. Amino acid sequence: CASSQDCPRGNTEAFF.

This clonotype came up a few times. An end of the junction does not agree with germline; a read error may underlie this. This chain uses TRBV20-1 with TRBJ2-5; 10 nucleotides line up with TRBD1. CDR1 and CDR2 (germline): DFQATT, SNEGSKA (reference sequence). The CDR3 is 12 amino acids. CDR3 protein: CNARQGAETQYF. In DNA, the CDR3 is TGCAATGCTAGACAGGGGGCCGAGACCCAGTACTTC.